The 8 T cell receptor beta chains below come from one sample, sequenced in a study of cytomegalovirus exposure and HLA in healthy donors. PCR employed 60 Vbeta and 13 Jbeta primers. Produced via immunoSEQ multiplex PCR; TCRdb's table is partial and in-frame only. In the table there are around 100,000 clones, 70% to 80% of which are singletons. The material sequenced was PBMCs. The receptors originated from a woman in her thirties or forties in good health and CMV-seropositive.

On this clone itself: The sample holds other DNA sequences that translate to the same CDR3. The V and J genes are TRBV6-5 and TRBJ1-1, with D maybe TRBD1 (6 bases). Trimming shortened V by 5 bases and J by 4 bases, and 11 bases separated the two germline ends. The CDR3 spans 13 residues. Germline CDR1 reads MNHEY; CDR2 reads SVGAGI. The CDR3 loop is CASSKQGSTEAFF. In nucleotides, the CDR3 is TGTGCCAGCAGTAAACAGGGAAGCACTGAAGCTTTCTTT.

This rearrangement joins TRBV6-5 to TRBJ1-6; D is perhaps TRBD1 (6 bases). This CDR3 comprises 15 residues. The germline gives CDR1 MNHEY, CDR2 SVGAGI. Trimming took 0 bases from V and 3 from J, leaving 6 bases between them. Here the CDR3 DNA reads TGTGCCAGCAGTTACTCGACAGGCTATAATTCACCCCTCCACTTT. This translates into CASSYSTGYNSPLHF.

CDR3 coding DNA: TGTGCCAGCAGTGATGGGACAGGGAGGTCACCCCTCCACTTT. This encodes CASSDGTGRSPLHF. The chain combines TRBV2 with TRBJ1-6, with 9 bases lining up with TRBD1. This CDR3 region has 14 residues. The V segment lost 3 bases and the J segment 10 bases; nucleotides outside the gene matches: 4. Looked up from germline, CDR1 is SNHLY and CDR2 is FYNNEI. Combining the CDR3 with reference TRBV2 and TRBJ1-6 gives the whole variable domain EPEVTQTPSHQVTQMGQEVILRCVPISNHLYFYWYRQILGQKVEFLVSFYNNEISEKSEIFDDQFSVERPDGSNFTLKIRSTKLEDSAMYFCASSDGTGRSPLHFGNGTRLTVT.

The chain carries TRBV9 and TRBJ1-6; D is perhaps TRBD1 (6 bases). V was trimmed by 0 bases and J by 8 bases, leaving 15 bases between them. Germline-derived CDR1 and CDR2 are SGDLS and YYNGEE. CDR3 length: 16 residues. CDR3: CASSVGASTGHSPLHF. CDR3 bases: TGTGCCAGCAGCGTAGGGGCCTCGACAGGCCATTCACCCCTCCACTTT.

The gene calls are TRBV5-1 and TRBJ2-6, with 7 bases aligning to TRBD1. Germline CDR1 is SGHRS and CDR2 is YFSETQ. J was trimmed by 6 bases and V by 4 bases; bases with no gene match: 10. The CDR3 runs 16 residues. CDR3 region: CASSTQGDLEANVLTF. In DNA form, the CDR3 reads TGCGCCAGCAGCACCCAGGGGGACCTAGAGGCCAACGTCCTGACTTTC.

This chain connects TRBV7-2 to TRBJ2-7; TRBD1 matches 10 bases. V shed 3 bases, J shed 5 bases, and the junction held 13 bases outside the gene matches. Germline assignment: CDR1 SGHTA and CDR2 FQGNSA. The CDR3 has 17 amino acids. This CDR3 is CASSLGTGVARNHEQYF. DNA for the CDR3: TGTGCCAGCAGCTTGGGGACAGGGGTCGCCCGGAACCACGAGCAGTACTTC. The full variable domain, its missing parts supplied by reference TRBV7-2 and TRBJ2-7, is GAGVSQSPSNKVTEKGKDVELRCDPISGHTALYWYRQSLGQGLEFLIYFQGNSAPDKSGLPSDRFSAERTGGSVSTLTIQRTQQEDSAVYLCASSLGTGVARNHEQYFGPGTRLTVT.

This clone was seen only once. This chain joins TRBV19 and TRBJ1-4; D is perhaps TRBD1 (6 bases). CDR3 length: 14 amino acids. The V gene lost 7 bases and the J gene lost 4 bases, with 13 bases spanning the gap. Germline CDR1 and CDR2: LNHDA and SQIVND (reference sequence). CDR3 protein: CASNAGQRNEKLFF. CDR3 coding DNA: TGTGCCAGTAATGCAGGACAGCGTAATGAAAAACTGTTTTTT.

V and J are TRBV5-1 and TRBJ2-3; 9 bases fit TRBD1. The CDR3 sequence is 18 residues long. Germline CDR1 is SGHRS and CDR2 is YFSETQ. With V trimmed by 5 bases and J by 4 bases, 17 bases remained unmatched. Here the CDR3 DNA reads TGCGCCAGCAGTTATCGATCCCCCGCGGGACAGGGATCAGATACGCAGTATTTT. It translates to CASSYRSPAGQGSDTQYF.